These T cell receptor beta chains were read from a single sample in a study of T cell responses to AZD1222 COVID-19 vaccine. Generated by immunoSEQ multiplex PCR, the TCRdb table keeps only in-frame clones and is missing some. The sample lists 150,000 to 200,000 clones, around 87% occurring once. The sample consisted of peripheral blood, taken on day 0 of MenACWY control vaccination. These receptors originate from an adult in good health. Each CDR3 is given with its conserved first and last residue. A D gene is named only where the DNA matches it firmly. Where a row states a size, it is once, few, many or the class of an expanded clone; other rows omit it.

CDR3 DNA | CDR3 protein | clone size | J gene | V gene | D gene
TGTGCCATCAGTGAGTCTGACAGGGTAGGCAATCAGCCCCAGCATTTT | CAISESDRVGNQPQHF | . | TRBJ1-5 | TRBV10-3 | TRBD1
TGTGCCAGCAGCGAAACCGCGGTTGGGGGCTACACCTTC | CASSETAVGGYTF | . | TRBJ1-2 | TRBV7-6 | .
TGTGCCAGCAGTTCCGCCGGGACAGGGGGCGGTCAGCAGTTCTTC | CASSSAGTGGGQQFF | . | TRBJ2-1 | TRBV28 | TRBD1
TGCGCCAGCAGCCAAGATAGGGACAGCTTCTACGAGCAGTACTTC | CASSQDRDSFYEQYF | . | TRBJ2-7 | TRBV4-3 | TRBD1
TGTGCCAGCAGAGGACAGGGTCATAGCAATCAGCCCCAGCATTTT | CASRGQGHSNQPQHF | . | TRBJ1-5 | TRBV5-8 | TRBD1
TGTGCCACCAGTGATTTGTCGGCGGCTGAGACCCAGTACTTC | CATSDLSAAETQYF | . | TRBJ2-5 | TRBV24-1 | .
TGTGCCAGCAGCCCCCTGGGTTTAGGGACTAGTGAAAAACTGTTTTTT | CASSPLGLGTSEKLFF | . | TRBJ1-4 | TRBV7-9 | .
TGTGCCAGCAGCCCTTCTACAGATACGCAGTATTTT | CASSPSTDTQYF | . | TRBJ2-3 | TRBV27 | .
TGTGCCTGGAGCCCCGGGACTCAAGAGACCCAGTACTTC | CAWSPGTQETQYF | . | TRBJ2-5 | TRBV30 | .
TGTGCCAGCAGGGCAGGGGATTTCTACGAGCAGTACTTC | CASRAGDFYEQYF | . | TRBJ2-7 | TRBV12-3/TRBV12-4 | .
TGTGCCAGTAGTATGGTTGCCCCAACAGGGAGCTCCTACGAGCAGTACTTC | CASSMVAPTGSSYEQYF | . | TRBJ2-7 | TRBV19 | .
TGTGCCAGCAGCCATAACCCTGCTAGCGTTTTGGATACGCAGTATTTT | CASSHNPASVLDTQYF | . | TRBJ2-3 | TRBV7-3 | .
TGTGCCAGCAGCCCTCGACAGGGCGGGAGATTCAATGAGCAGTTCTTC | CASSPRQGGRFNEQFF | . | TRBJ2-1 | TRBV3-1/TRBV3-2 | .
TGTGCCACCAGCAGTCCTTCAGCTAACTATGGCTACACCTTC | CATSSPSANYGYTF | few | TRBJ1-2 | TRBV15 | .
TGTGCCAGCAGCGTCACGGGGGAAACCTACGAGCAGTACTTC | CASSVTGETYEQYF | . | TRBJ2-7 | TRBV9 | .
TGCGCCAGCAGCATACAGGGGGCGAACACTGAAGCTTTCTTT | CASSIQGANTEAFF | . | TRBJ1-1 | TRBV5-1 | TRBD1
TGTGCCAGCAGCCGTAGAACAGGGCTAATGGACACTGAAGCTTTCTTT | CASSRRTGLMDTEAFF | . | TRBJ1-1 | TRBV5-6 | .
TGTGCCAGCAGCCGGCGGGACGGGGAGCTGTTTTTT | CASSRRDGELFF | . | TRBJ2-2 | TRBV7-3 | .
TGTGCCAGCAGCGAATCGGGACACCCAAGCACAGATACGCAGTATTTT | CASSESGHPSTDTQYF | . | TRBJ2-3 | TRBV28 | .
TGTGCCAGCAGTTACTCAGGGAGGCAGCCCCAGCATTTT | CASSYSGRQPQHF | . | TRBJ1-5 | TRBV6-5 | .
TGTGCCAGCAGCTTAGTCACTAGCGGAGCCTACAATGAGCAGTTCTTC | CASSLVTSGAYNEQFF | . | TRBJ2-1 | TRBV7-9 | TRBD2
TGCAGCGTGGGCTTCGTTCCCGCAAAGGAAAAACTGTTTTTT | CSVGFVPAKEKLFF | . | TRBJ1-4 | TRBV29-1 | .
TGTGCCAGCAGCCGGGTGGGGGGCTACGAGCAGTACTTC | CASSRVGGYEQYF | once | TRBJ2-7 | TRBV13 | .
TGTGCCAGTAGCGACAGCAGCAATCAGCCCCAGCATTTT | CASSDSSNQPQHF | . | TRBJ1-5 | TRBV19 | .
TGCGCCAGCAGCGCGGACGTGGCTAATGAAAAACTGTTTTTT | CASSADVANEKLFF | once | TRBJ1-4 | TRBV5-1 | .
TGTGCCAGCAGCGGGTCCTACGAGCAGTACTTC | CASSGSYEQYF | . | TRBJ2-7 | TRBV9 | .
TGTGCCAGCAGTTTTTTAAGCAGGGGCTACACCTTC | CASSFLSRGYTF | . | TRBJ1-2 | TRBV28 | .
TGTGCCAGCAGCCCAACGGGGGTCGTCGGGGAGCTGTTTTTT | CASSPTGVVGELFF | few | TRBJ2-2 | TRBV9 | .
TGTGCCAGCAGCTATGCATCGGGGGGGCAGTTCTTC | CASSYASGGQFF | . | TRBJ2-1 | TRBV7-2 | TRBD2
TGCGCCAGCAGCCAACCCCCAAGCGGGCCCCGCAGGGATGGCTACACCTTC | CASSQPPSGPRRDGYTF | . | TRBJ1-2 | TRBV4-1 | .
TGTGCCAGCAGTTTCGTGGGAATCTACGAGCAGTACTTC | CASSFVGIYEQYF | once | TRBJ2-7 | TRBV28 | .
TGTGCCAGCATCCTGCCGGGACAGGGGGCAAGGGAGCAGTACTTC | CASILPGQGAREQYF | . | TRBJ2-7 | TRBV28 | TRBD1
TGCAGCGGGAGCCGGGGGAGGGCAGATACGCAGTATTTT | CSGSRGRADTQYF | . | TRBJ2-3 | TRBV29-1 | TRBD2
TGTGCCAGCAGCTCCCGGGGGTTGGTGTGGGACACTGAAGCTTTCTTT | CASSSRGLVWDTEAFF | once | TRBJ1-1 | TRBV21-1 | .
TGTGCCAGTAGTCCCGGGACAGGGGGTCCCCAGCCCCAGCATTTT | CASSPGTGGPQPQHF | . | TRBJ1-5 | TRBV19 | TRBD1
TGCGCCAGCAGCTTGGAGGGACAGAACACTGAAGCTTTCTTT | CASSLEGQNTEAFF | . | TRBJ1-1 | TRBV5-1 | .
TGTGCCAGCAGACCCGGGACAGGCGGTGGGGCTTTCTTT | CASRPGTGGGAFF | . | TRBJ1-1 | TRBV11-2 | TRBD1
TGTGCCAGCAGCTTCGGGGGAGAGAGTAGAGAGCAGTTCTTC | CASSFGGESREQFF | . | TRBJ2-1 | TRBV7-3 | .
TGTGCCACCAGCAGAGATCCTGGACAGGGAACCGGGGAGCTGTTTTTT | CATSRDPGQGTGELFF | . | TRBJ2-2 | TRBV15 | TRBD1
TGTGCCAGCAGCGTAGAGGGAGTTAGCACAGATACGCAGTATTTT | CASSVEGVSTDTQYF | . | TRBJ2-3 | TRBV9 | .
TGTGCCAGCAGACCGACAGGGTACGGTTCACCCCTCCACTTT | CASRPTGYGSPLHF | . | TRBJ1-6 | TRBV5-8 | TRBD1
TGTGCCACGCGGGACCGTCCCTTAATCGGGGAGCTGTTTTTT | CATRDRPLIGELFF | . | TRBJ2-2 | TRBV15 | .